A single sample gave rise to the 10 T cell receptor beta chains below, sequenced in a study of cytomegalovirus exposure and HLA in healthy donors. The PCR employed 60 Vbeta primers together with 13 Jbeta primers. TCRdb keeps only in-frame clones here, not all; method: immunoSEQ multiplex PCR. The sample includes more than 100,000 clones, 73% of them seen just once. The sample comprised PBMCs. These receptors were obtained from a woman aged 40 to 55 in good health and CMV-seronegative.

This chain joins TRBV6-1 and TRBJ1-1, with 9 bases that match TRBD1. Trimming cost V 7 bases and J 1 base; bases outside gene matches: 1. The CDR3 spans 13 residues. Germline V lookup: CDR1 MNHNS, CDR2 SASEGT. CDR3 DNA: TGTGCCAGCACGGGACAGGGGAACACTGAAGCTTTCTTT. It translates to CASTGQGNTEAFF.

V and J are TRBV28 and TRBJ2-1; 10 bases align to TRBD1. The CDR3 runs to 16 residues. Germline trimming cut 2 bases from V and 8 bases from J; bases unmatched to any gene: 9. Looked up from germline, CDR1 is MDHEN and CDR2 is SYDVKM. CDR3 coding DNA: TGTGCCAGCAGTTTAAGGGACAGGGGCTCTCCGGATGAGCAGTTCTTC. Its protein product is CASSLRDRGSPDEQFF.

This chain uses TRBV28 with TRBJ2-5; D is perhaps TRBD2 (7 bases). This CDR3 has 16 amino acids. The ends were cut back, 2 bases at V and 5 bases at J, with 18 bases in the middle. Germline lookup yields CDR1 MDHEN and CDR2 SYDVKM. The CDR3 DNA sequence: TGTGCCAGCAGTTTACTTGGGGGGGGGCATGGGGAGACCCAGTACTTC. Residues: CASSLLGGGHGETQYF.

This rearrangement joins TRBV6-4 to TRBJ2-7, with a possible D match to TRBD2 (5 bases). The CDR3 covers 17 residues. V lost 11 bases, J lost 6 bases, and 32 bases lay in between. CDR1 and CDR2 (germline): MRHNA, SNTAGT. CDR3 sequence (DNA): TGTGCCTACTCCCCCCGGCCTGGGAAAGGGTTGAGGGCCGAGCAGTACTTC. The encoded protein is CAYSPRPGKGLRAEQYF.

The DNA of the CDR3 is TGTGCCAGCAGCTTAGTTAGCCAGGGGTGGTACGAGCAGTACTTC. It encodes CASSLVSQGWYEQYF. The chain links TRBV7-9 to TRBJ2-7; tentative D call: TRBD1 (6 bases). This CDR3 comprises 15 residues. The V end lost 1 base, the J end lost 4 bases, and 14 bases lay between the germline ends. Germline V gene lookup returns CDR1 SEHNR and CDR2 FQNEAQ (reference sequence).

This chain uses TRBV18 with TRBJ1-2; the D gene is possibly TRBD1 (5 bases). This CDR3 is built from 14 residues. Trimming cost V 0 bases and J 8 bases, with 13 bases left between them. The germline V gene encodes CDR1 KGHSH and CDR2 LQKENI. CDR3 sequence (DNA): TGTGCCAGCTCACCACCGACCCCCTGGGGCGGCTACACCTTC. It codes for CASSPPTPWGGYTF. Supplemented by reference TRBV18 and TRBJ1-2, the full variable domain reads NAGVMQNPRHLVRRRGQEARLRCSPMKGHSHVYWYRQLPEEGLKFMVYLQKENIIDESGMPKERFSAEFPKEGPSILRIQQVVRGDSAAYFCASSPPTPWGGYTFGSGTRLTVV.

The CDR3 here is CASSRDRDGYTF. CDR3 DNA sequence: TGTGCCAGCAGCCGAGATCGCGATGGCTACACCTTC. The chain links TRBV4-2 to TRBJ1-2, with D hard to call. V lost 4 bases to trimming and J lost 6 bases, with 9 bases between them. The CDR3 is 12 amino acids. Germline V gene sequence: CDR1 LGHNA, CDR2 YNFKEQ.

The chain employs TRBV7-2 and TRBJ1-2; possible D gene TRBD1, 5 bases. Germline V gene data show CDR1 as SGHTA and CDR2 as FQGNSA. The CDR3 covers 14 residues. V was shortened by 5 bases and J by 3 bases, with 13 bases between the two germline ends. The CDR3 DNA sequence: TGTGCCAGCAGCCTCACTCGGGGGGACTATGGCTACACCTTC. Translating gives CASSLTRGDYGYTF. The entire variable domain, with the rest obtained from reference TRBV7-2 and TRBJ1-2, is as follows: GAGVSQSPSNKVTEKGKDVELRCDPISGHTALYWYRQSLGQGLEFLIYFQGNSAPDKSGLPSDRFSAERTGGSVSTLTIQRTQQEDSAVYLCASSLTRGDYGYTFGSGTRLTVV.

This chain joins TRBV7-6 and TRBJ2-7; 9 bases align to TRBD1. The CDR3 spans 15 residues. CDR1 and CDR2 (germline): SGHVS, FNYEAQ. The V and J ends lost 4 bases and 3 bases, in that order; junction bases with no gene match: 7. CDR3 region: CASSSTTTGGYEQYF. CDR3 in DNA: TGTGCCAGCAGCTCAACTACGACAGGGGGCTACGAGCAGTACTTC. Supplemented by reference TRBV7-6 and TRBJ2-7, the full variable domain reads GAGVSQSPRYKVTKRGQDVALRCDPISGHVSLYWYRQALGQGPEFLTYFNYEAQQDKSGLPNDRFSAERPEGSISTLTIQRTEQRDSAMYRCASSSTTTGGYEQYFGPGTRLTVT.

The V and J genes are TRBV30 and TRBJ1-1, with D possibly being TRBD1 (6 bases). Germline CDR1 and CDR2: GTSNPN and SVGIG (reference sequence). The CDR3 has 12 amino acids. V was cut by 3 bases and J by 3 bases, with 8 bases left in between. The CDR3 loop is CAWRGGDTEAFF. DNA for the CDR3: TGTGCCTGGAGAGGGGGGGACACTGAAGCTTTCTTT.